This T cell receptor beta chain was captured by sequencing in a study of blood T cell repertoires in COVID-19. Data came from immunoSEQ multiplex PCR; TCRdb stores just in-frame clones and leaves some out. The data hold 290,000 or so clones, with 90% to 95% observed a single time. Germline V gives CDR1 MGHRA, CDR2 YSYEKL. With 0 bases clipped from V and 5 bases from J, the junction kept 3 bases outside the gene matches. The CDR3 is made up of 14 amino acids. Sequencing input: peripheral blood. This sequence was found in a woman in her thirties with COVID-19, enrolled during active disease. The chain uses TRBV4-1 and TRBJ2-7, with TRBD1 matching 8 bases. Here the CDR3 DNA reads TGCGCCAGCAGCCAAGAGGACAGGGTAAACGAGCAGTACTTC. Protein sequence: CASSQEDRVNEQYF.